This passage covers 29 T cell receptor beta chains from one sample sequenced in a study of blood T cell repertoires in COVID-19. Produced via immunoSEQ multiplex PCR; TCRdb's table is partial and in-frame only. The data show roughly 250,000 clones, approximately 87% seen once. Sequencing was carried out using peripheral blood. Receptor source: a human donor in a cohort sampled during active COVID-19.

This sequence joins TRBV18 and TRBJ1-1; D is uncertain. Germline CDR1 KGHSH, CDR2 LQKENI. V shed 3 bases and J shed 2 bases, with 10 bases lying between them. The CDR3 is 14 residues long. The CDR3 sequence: CASSPRGFNTEAFF. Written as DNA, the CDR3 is TGTGCCAGCTCACCTCGCGGTTTTAACACTGAAGCTTTCTTT.

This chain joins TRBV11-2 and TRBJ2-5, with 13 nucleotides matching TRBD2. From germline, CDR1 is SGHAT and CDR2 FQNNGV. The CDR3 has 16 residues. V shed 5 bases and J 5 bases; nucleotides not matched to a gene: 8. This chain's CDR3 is CASSPEGLAGFETQYF. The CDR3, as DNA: TGTGCCAGCAGCCCCGAGGGACTAGCGGGGTTCGAGACCCAGTACTTC.

CDR3: CASTDRANYGYTF. CDR3 sequence (DNA): TGTGCCAGTACTGACAGGGCCAACTATGGCTACACCTTC. This sequence joins TRBV27 and TRBJ1-2, with 7 bases matching TRBD1. Looked up from germline, CDR1 is MNHEY and CDR2 is SMNVEV (reference sequence). V lost 9 bases, J lost 2 bases, and 6 bases stayed unmatched. This CDR3 region has 13 residues.

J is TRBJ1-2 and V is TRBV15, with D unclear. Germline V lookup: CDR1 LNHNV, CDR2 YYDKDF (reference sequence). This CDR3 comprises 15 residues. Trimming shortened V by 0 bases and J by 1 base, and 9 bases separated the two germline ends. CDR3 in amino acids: CATSRDPQINYGYTF. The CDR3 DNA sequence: TGTGCCACCAGCAGAGATCCCCAAATTAACTATGGCTACACCTTC.

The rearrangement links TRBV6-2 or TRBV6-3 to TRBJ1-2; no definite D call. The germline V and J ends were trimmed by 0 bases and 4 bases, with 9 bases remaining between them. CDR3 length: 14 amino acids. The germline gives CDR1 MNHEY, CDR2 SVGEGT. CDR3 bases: TGTGCCAGCAGTTACTCGGGAGGGCCCTATGGCTACACCTTC. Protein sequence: CASSYSGGPYGYTF.

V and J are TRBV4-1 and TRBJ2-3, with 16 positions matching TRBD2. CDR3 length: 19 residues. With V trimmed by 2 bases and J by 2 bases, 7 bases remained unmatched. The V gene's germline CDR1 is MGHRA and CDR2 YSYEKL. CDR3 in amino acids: CASSQWGTSGRAVTDTQYF. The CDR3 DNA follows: TGCGCCAGCAGCCAATGGGGGACTAGCGGGAGGGCCGTCACAGATACGCAGTATTTT.

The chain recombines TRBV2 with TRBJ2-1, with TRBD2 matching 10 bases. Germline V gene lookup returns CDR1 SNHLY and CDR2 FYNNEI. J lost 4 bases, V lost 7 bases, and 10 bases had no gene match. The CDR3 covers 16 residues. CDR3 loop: CASTREAGGSYNEQFF. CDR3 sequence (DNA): TGTGCCAGCACCAGGGAAGCGGGGGGGAGTTACAATGAGCAGTTCTTC.

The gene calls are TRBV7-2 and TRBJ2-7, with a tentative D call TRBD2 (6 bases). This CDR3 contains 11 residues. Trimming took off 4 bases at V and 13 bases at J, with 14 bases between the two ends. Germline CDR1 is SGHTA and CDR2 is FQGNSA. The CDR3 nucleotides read TGTGCCAGCAGCTCTCTGGCGGGGCATTACTTC. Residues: CASSSLAGHYF.

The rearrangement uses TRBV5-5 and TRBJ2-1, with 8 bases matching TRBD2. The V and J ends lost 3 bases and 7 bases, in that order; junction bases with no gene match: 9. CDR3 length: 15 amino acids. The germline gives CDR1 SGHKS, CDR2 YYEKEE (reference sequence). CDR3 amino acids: CASSYSGVLGNEQFF. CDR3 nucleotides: TGTGCCAGCAGCTATAGCGGGGTCCTAGGGAATGAGCAGTTCTTC.

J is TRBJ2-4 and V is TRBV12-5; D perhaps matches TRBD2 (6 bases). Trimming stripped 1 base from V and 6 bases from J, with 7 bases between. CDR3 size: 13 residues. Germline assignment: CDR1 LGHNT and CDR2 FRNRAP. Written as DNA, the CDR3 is TGTGCTAGTGGTTTGGGCGGGGCAAACATTCAGTACTTC. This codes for CASGLGGANIQYF.

CDR3 sequence: CASSLLVLAGGFNEQFF. As DNA, the CDR3 is TGCGCCAGCAGCTTACTAGTTCTAGCGGGGGGATTCAATGAGCAGTTCTTC. The rearrangement links TRBV5-1 to TRBJ2-1, with 11 bases matching TRBD2. The V gene's germline CDR1 is SGHRS and CDR2 YFSETQ. This CDR3 has 17 residues. The junction had 10 bases not matched to a gene; V was cut back by 2 bases and J by 6 bases.

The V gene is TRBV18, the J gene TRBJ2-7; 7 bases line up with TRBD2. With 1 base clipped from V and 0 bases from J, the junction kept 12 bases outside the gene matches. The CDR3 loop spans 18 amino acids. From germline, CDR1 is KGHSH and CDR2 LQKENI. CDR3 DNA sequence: TGTGCCAGCTCACCACTCGCCGCCAGCGGGGTGAGCTCCTACGAGCAGTACTTC. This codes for CASSPLAASGVSSYEQYF. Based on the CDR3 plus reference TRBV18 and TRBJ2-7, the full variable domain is NAGVMQNPRHLVRRRGQEARLRCSPMKGHSHVYWYRQLPEEGLKFMVYLQKENIIDESGMPKERFSAEFPKEGPSILRIQQVVRGDSAAYFCASSPLAASGVSSYEQYFGPGTRLTVT.

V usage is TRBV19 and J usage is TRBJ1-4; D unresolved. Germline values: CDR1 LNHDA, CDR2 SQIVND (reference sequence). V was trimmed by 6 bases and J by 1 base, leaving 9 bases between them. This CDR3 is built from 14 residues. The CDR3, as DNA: TGTGCCAGTAGCCCAGCGGTAACTAATGAAAAACTGTTTTTT. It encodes CASSPAVTNEKLFF.

The CDR3 DNA follows: TGTGCCAGCGGACAACGAGGCCTCCCCGAGGTAAGTGAGCAGTTCTTC. Its translation is CASGQRGLPEVSEQFF. This chain connects TRBV7-3 to TRBJ2-1, with D maybe TRBD1 (5 bases). CDR1 and CDR2 (germline): SGHTA, FQGTGA. V was shortened by 8 bases and J by 9 bases, with 26 bases between the two germline ends. CDR3 length equals 16 residues. The full variable domain, its missing parts supplied by reference TRBV7-3 and TRBJ2-1, is GAGVSQTPSNKVTEKGKYVELRCDPISGHTALYWYRQSLGQGPEFLIYFQGTGAADDSGLPNDRFFAVRPEGSVSTLKIQRTERGDSAVYLCASGQRGLPEVSEQFFGPGTRLTVL.

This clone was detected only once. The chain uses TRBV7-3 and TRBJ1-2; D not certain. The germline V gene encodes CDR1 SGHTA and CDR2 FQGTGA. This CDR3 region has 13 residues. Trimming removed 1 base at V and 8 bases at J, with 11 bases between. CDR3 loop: CASSLIPAGGYTF. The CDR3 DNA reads TGTGCCAGCAGCTTAATACCCGCGGGCGGCTACACCTTC. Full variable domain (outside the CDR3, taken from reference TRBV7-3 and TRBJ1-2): GAGVSQTPSNKVTEKGKYVELRCDPISGHTALYWYRQSLGQGPEFLIYFQGTGAADDSGLPNDRFFAVRPEGSVSTLKIQRTERGDSAVYLCASSLIPAGGYTFGSGTRLTVV.

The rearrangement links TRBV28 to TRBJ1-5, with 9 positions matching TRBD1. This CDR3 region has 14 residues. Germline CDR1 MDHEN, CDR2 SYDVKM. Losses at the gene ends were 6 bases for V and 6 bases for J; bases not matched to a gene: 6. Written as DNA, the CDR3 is TGTGCCAGCAGAATCCCGGGACAGGGTCAGCCCCAGCATTTT. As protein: CASRIPGQGQPQHF.

The CDR3 DNA is TGTGCCAGCACTCCTGGGGACAGGGGGCTTGGGGCCAACGTCCTGACTTTC. Translated: CASTPGDRGLGANVLTF. This chain uses TRBV2 with TRBJ2-6; 12 positions agree with TRBD1. Per the germline V gene, CDR1 is SNHLY and CDR2 is FYNNEI. This CDR3 contains 17 residues. J gave up 3 bases and V 7 bases, and 7 bases lay outside the gene matches.

DNA for the CDR3: TGTGCCAGCTTAGCTGGAGTAAAGGGCTACACCTTC. It specifies CASLAGVKGYTF. The chain links TRBV6-6 to TRBJ1-2; no clear D. From germline, CDR1 is MNHNY and CDR2 SVGAGI (reference sequence). The CDR3 loop spans 12 amino acids. Between the trimmed V and J ends, which lost 8 bases and 8 bases, there was a span of 15 bases.

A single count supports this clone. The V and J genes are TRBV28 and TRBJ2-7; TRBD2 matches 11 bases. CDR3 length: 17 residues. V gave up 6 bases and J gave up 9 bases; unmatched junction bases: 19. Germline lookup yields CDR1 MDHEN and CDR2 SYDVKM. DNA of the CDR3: TGTGCCAGCAGCAAATTTTCCGGGACTAGCGGTATTAATGGGCAGTACTTC. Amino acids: CASSKFSGTSGINGQYF.

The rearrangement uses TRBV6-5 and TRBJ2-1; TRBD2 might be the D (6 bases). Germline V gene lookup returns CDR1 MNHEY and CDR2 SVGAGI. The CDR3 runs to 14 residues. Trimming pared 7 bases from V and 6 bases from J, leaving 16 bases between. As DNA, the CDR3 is TGTGCCAGCACCCAGACTAGGCGGGGCAATGAGCAGTTCTTC. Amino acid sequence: CASTQTRRGNEQFF.

CDR3 sequence (DNA): TGTGCCAGCAGTGAAGCGAAGGGAGGGAATTCACCCCTCCACTTT. This sequence encodes CASSEAKGGNSPLHF. This rearrangement joins TRBV2 to TRBJ1-6; D is undetermined. The germline CDR1 and CDR2 sequences are SNHLY and FYNNEI. Trimming removed 0 bases at V and 7 bases at J, with 10 bases between. The CDR3 contains 15 residues.

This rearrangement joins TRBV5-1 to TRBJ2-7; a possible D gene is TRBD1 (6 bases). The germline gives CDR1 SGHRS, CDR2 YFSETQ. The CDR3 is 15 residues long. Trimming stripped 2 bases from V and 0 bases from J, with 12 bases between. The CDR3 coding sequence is TGCGCCAGCAGCTTTCGGACAGTGAGCTCCTACGAGCAGTACTTC. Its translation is CASSFRTVSSYEQYF.

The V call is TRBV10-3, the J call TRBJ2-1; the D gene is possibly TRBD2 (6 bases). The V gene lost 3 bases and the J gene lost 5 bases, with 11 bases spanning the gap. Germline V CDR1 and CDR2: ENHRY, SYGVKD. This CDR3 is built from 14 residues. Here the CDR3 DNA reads TGTGCCATCAGTGATAAACTAGCAGACAATGAGCAGTTCTTC. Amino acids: CAISDKLADNEQFF.

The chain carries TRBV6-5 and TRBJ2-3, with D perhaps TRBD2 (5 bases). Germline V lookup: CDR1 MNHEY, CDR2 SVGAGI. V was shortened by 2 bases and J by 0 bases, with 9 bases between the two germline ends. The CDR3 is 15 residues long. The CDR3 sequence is CASSYRTGSTDTQYF. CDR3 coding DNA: TGTGCCAGCAGTTACCGTACGGGGAGCACAGATACGCAGTATTTT.

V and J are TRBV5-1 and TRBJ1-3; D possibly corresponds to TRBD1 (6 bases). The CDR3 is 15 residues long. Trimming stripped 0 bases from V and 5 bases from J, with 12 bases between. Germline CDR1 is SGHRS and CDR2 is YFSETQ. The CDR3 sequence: CASSLDGRDRNTIYF. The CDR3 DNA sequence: TGCGCCAGCAGCTTGGATGGACGGGACAGAAACACCATATATTTT. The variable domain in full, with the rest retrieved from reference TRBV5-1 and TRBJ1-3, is KAGVTQTPRYLIKTRGQQVTLSCSPISGHRSVSWYQQTPGQGLQFLFEYFSETQRNKGNFPGRFSGRQFSNSRSEMNVSTLELGDSALYLCASSLDGRDRNTIYFGEGSWLTVV.

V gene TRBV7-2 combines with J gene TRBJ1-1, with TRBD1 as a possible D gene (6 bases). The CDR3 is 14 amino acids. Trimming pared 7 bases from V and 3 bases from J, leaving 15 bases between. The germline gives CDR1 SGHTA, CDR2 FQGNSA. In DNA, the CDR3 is TGTGCCAGCACCGTTAGGGGGATGTACACTGAAGCTTTCTTT. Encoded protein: CASTVRGMYTEAFF.

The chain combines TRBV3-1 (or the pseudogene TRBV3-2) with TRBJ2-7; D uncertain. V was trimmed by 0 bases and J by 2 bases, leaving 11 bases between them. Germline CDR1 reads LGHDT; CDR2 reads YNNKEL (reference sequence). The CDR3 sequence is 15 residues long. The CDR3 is CASSQDPSQAYEQYF. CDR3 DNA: TGTGCCAGCAGCCAAGATCCCAGCCAGGCCTACGAGCAGTACTTC.

CDR3 in amino acids: CSVGQGGRETQYF. The CDR3 region has the DNA TGCAGCGTGGGACAGGGAGGGCGAGAGACCCAGTACTTC. The chain joins TRBV29-1 to TRBJ2-5, with 9 nucleotides matching TRBD1. Germline CDR1 and CDR2: SQVTM and ANQGSEA. This CDR3 contains 13 residues. The junction had 6 bases not matched to a gene; V was cut back by 6 bases and J by 4 bases.

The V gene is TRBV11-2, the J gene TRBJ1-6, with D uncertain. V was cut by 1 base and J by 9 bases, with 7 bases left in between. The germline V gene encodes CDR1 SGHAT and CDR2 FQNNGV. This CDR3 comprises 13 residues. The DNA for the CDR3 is TGTGCCAGCAGCTTAGGACTTAGTTCACCCCTCCACTTT. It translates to CASSLGLSSPLHF.